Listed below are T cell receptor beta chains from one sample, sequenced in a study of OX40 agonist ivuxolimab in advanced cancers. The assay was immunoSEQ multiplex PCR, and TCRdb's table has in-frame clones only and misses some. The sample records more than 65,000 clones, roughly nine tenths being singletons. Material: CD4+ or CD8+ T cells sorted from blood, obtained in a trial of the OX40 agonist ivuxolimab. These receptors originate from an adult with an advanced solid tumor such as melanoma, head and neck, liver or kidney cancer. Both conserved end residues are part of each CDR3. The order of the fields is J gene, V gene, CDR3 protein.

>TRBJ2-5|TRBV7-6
CASSLDIVWETQYF
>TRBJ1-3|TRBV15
CATSRDRQGSGNTIYF
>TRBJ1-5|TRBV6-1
CASMSGGNQPQHF
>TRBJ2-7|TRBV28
CASSLVQGFKYEQYF
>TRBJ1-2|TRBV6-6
CASSRREANYGYTF
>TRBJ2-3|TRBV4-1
CASSQEGSTDTQYF
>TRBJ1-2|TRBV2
CASRDGSYGYTF
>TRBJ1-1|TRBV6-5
CAVNPGQGGTEAFF
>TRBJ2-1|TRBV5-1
CASHSEGYNEQFF
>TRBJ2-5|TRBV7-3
CASSSKSQGETQYF
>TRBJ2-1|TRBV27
CASSVRDNSYNEQFF
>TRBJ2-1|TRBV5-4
CASNPGLAVYNEQFF
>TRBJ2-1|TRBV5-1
CASSLDTHFDEQFF
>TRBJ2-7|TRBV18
CASSGPASYEQYF
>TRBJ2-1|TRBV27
CASTTGGSYNEQFF
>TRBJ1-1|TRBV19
CASSRGGMNTEAFF
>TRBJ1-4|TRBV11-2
CASSLLAGGLGEKLFF
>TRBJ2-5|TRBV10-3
CAISVRAGETQYF
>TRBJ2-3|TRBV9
CASSEPGGPTDTQYF
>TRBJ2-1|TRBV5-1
CASSPRVPGSSYNEQFF
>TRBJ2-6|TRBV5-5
CASRIEPGANVLTF
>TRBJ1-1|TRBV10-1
CASSDGQGGTEAFF
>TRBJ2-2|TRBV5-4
CASSNLGRKNTGELFF
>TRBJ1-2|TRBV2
CASRTGTGYANYGYTF
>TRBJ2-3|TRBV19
CASSIAGAGADTQYF
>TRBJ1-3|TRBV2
CASSEALGGGGGNTIYF
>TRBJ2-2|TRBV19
CASHTVANTGELFF
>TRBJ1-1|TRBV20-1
CSAWTEKGAFF
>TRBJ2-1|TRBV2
CASTWPTGQGANEQFF
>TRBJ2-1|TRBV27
CASSPRQGQSGNEQFF
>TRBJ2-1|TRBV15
CATTNGFHEQFF
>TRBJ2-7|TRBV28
CASHSELYEQYF
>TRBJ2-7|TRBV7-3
CASSRDRGSEQYF
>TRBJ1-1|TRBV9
CASSPERGLGLTEAFF
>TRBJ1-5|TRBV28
CASSLLGAQPQHF
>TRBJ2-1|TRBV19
CASSTLASSYNEQFF
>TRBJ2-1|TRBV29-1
CSVGTSGSLYNEQFF
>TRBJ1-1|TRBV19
CASSIPPTEAFF
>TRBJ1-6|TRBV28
CASSLPKVASPLHF
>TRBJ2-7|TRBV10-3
CAISVPGEYEQYF
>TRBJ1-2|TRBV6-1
CASSEKGRTPNYGYTF
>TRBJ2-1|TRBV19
CASSINLAGGYNEQFF
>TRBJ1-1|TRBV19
CASRTGTGKEKDTEAFF
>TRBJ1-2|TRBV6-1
CASSEGRGTTYGYTF
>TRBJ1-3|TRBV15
CATSVGQGSSGNTIYF